This T cell receptor (beta chain) was sequenced in a study of blood T cell repertoires in COVID-19. Germline V gene lookup returns CDR1 MNHEY and CDR2 SVGEGT. CDR3 length: 15 amino acids. The V end was cut by 7 bases, the J end by 0 bases, with 13 bases between. Under the authors' procedure: Nucleated cell number was recorded as an estimate derived from reference gene primer amplification. Repertoires were generated with immunoSEQ multiplex PCR, while TCRdb's copy carries only in-frame clones and drops some. From that table come the V and J calls and clone size; the DNA was used to work out D and trimming. The sample contains approximately 63,000 clones, 75% to 90% of which appear only once.

The rearrangement uses TRBV6-2 or TRBV6-3 and TRBJ2-1; D may be TRBD2 (6 bases). This receptor was identified in a woman aged 55 to 70 with COVID-19, enrolled during active disease. Sequenced material: peripheral blood. CDR3 bases: TGTGCCAGCAACCCCCTCGGGGGCTCCTACAATGAGCAGTTCTTC. Amino acid sequence: CASNPLGGSYNEQFF.